This entry lists 14 T cell receptor beta chains sequenced from one sample in a study of CD8+ T cells in alopecia areata. It was cDNA, reverse transcribed from extracted RNA, that served as the sequencing template. Only in-frame clones appear in the TCRdb table, and some are missing; sequencing was by immunoSEQ multiplex PCR. The sample lists 150,000 to 200,000 clones, around three fifths occurring once. As to treatment: oral pan-JAK inhibitor, 5-10 mg twice daily. The sequences come from CD4+ T cells sorted from blood, collected at week 4, from a patient treated with tofacitinib. These receptors were taken from a human donor with alopecia areata.

The chain recombines TRBV7-2 with TRBJ2-7; D call uncertain. Germline assignment: CDR1 SGHTA and CDR2 FQGNSA. This CDR3 region has 12 residues. The germline V and J ends were trimmed by 0 bases and 7 bases, with 7 bases remaining between them. This CDR3 reads CASSLARPEQYF. The DNA for the CDR3 is TGTGCCAGCAGCTTAGCGAGGCCTGAGCAGTACTTC.

This clone showed up just a few times. The rearrangement joins TRBV6-5 to TRBJ2-5; D not resolved. Germline loops: CDR1 MNHEY, CDR2 SVGAGI. The CDR3 contains 14 residues. Trimming took off 3 bases at V and 1 base at J, with 9 bases between the two ends. This chain's CDR3 is CASSYRGIQETQYF. The CDR3 DNA sequence: TGTGCCAGCAGTTATCGTGGAATCCAAGAGACCCAGTACTTC.

The V and J genes are TRBV6-5 and TRBJ1-2; D unclear. The CDR3 has 13 residues. The germline V gene has CDR1 MNHEY and CDR2 SVGAGI. V lost 5 bases and J 2 bases, leaving 9 bases between the germline ends. Written as DNA, the CDR3 is TGTGCCAGCAGTCCGCGTGAGAACTATGGCTACACCTTC. It yields the protein CASSPRENYGYTF.

The chain is built from TRBV30 and TRBJ1-1; TRBD1 matches at 7 bases. Germline CDR1 is GTSNPN and CDR2 is SVGIG (reference sequence). J lost 0 bases, V lost 6 bases, and 4 bases had no gene match. This CDR3 is 13 amino acids long. CDR3 coding DNA: TGTGCCTGCCGGGGACAGCTGAACACTGAAGCTTTCTTT. The encoded protein is CACRGQLNTEAFF.

The chain uses TRBV7-3 and TRBJ2-1; 8 nucleotides align to TRBD2. The CDR3 loop spans 15 amino acids. CDR1 is SGHTA, CDR2 FQGTGA, per germline. J lost 6 bases, V lost 4 bases, and 8 bases had no gene match. CDR3 region: CASSSGRGAGNEQFF. The CDR3 DNA is TGTGCCAGCAGCTCCGGGAGGGGGGCTGGCAATGAGCAGTTCTTC.

The chain combines TRBV25-1 with TRBJ1-1; no clear D. V gave up 4 bases and J gave up 0 bases, with 6 bases separating them. This CDR3 spans 13 amino acids. In germline, CDR1 is MGHDK, CDR2 SYGVNS. In DNA form, the CDR3 reads TGTGCCAGCAGTGGACCCTTGAACACTGAAGCTTTCTTT. Protein: CASSGPLNTEAFF.

This clone was recorded a few times. The chain joins TRBV29-1 to TRBJ2-3; no clear D. V lost 4 bases and J lost 4, with 3 bases in between. The CDR3 totals 10 residues. The germline V gene encodes CDR1 SQVTM and CDR2 ANQGSEA. In DNA form, the CDR3 reads TGCAGCGTTGTTCCAGATACGCAGTATTTT. Amino acids: CSVVPDTQYF.

This clone was seen more than once but under ten times. The V and J genes are TRBV29-1 and TRBJ2-5; 8 bases fit TRBD1. The J call is doubtful: the DNA matches TRBJ2-7 better. There are 13 residues in the CDR3. Germline loops: CDR1 SQVTM, CDR2 ANQGSEA. The chain's CDR3 is CSVTGTGSYEQYF. DNA of the CDR3: TGCAGCGTTACCGGGACAGGATCCTACGAGCAGTACTTC.

The chain combines TRBV5-1 with TRBJ2-5, with D perhaps given as TRBD1 or TRBD2 (7 bases each). In germline, CDR1 is SGHRS, CDR2 YFSETQ. This CDR3 comprises 14 residues. V dropped 4 bases and J dropped 4 bases, with 14 bases sitting between them. The CDR3 DNA reads as TGCGCCAGCAGCCCGACAGGGAGGGGAGAGACCCAGTACTTC. Its protein product is CASSPTGRGETQYF.

V gene TRBV2 combines with J gene TRBJ2-6; D ambiguous. V was cut by 6 bases and J by 0 bases, with 6 bases left in between. This CDR3 is 14 amino acids long. Germline V gene data show CDR1 as SNHLY and CDR2 as FYNNEI. CDR3 protein: CASSSSSGANVLTF. CDR3 bases: TGTGCCAGCAGCTCCTCCTCTGGGGCCAACGTCCTGACTTTC.

The rearrangement uses TRBV4-2 and TRBJ2-7; 7 bases fit TRBD2. The V segment lost 5 bases and the J segment 1 base; nucleotides outside the gene matches: 11. Per the germline V gene, CDR1 is LGHNA and CDR2 is YNFKEQ. The CDR3 consists of 16 residues. The CDR3 loop is CASSIRHGGESYEQYF. DNA for the CDR3: TGTGCCAGCAGCATAAGACATGGGGGGGAGTCCTACGAGCAGTACTTC.

The CDR3 coding sequence is TGTGCCAGCAGCTTGGGGCAGGGGGTCTCTACCTATGGCTACACCTTC. Translating gives CASSLGQGVSTYGYTF. V and J are TRBV5-4 and TRBJ1-2, with 7 bases identical to TRBD1. This CDR3 spans 16 amino acids. Germline lookup yields CDR1 SGHNT and CDR2 YYREEE (reference sequence). J lost 4 bases, V lost 0 bases, and 9 bases had no gene match.

V and J are TRBV7-6 and TRBJ2-2; D is unclear. The CDR3 consists of 11 residues. Per the germline V gene, CDR1 is SGHVS and CDR2 is FNYEAQ. V lost 5 bases, J lost 8 bases, and 6 bases lay in between. CDR3 DNA: TGTGCCAGCAGCACCATAGGGGAGCTGTTTTTT. Translating it yields CASSTIGELFF.

This clone was recorded a few times. V and J are TRBV30 and TRBJ2-1; tentative D call: TRBD2 (5 bases). The CDR3 covers 14 residues. Trimming took off 3 bases at V and 2 bases at J, with 11 bases between the two ends. Germline V CDR1 and CDR2: GTSNPN, SVGIG (reference sequence). The DNA for the CDR3 is TGTGCCTGGAGACCGGGGTCAACCTACAATGAGCAGTTCTTC. Translation: CAWRPGSTYNEQFF.